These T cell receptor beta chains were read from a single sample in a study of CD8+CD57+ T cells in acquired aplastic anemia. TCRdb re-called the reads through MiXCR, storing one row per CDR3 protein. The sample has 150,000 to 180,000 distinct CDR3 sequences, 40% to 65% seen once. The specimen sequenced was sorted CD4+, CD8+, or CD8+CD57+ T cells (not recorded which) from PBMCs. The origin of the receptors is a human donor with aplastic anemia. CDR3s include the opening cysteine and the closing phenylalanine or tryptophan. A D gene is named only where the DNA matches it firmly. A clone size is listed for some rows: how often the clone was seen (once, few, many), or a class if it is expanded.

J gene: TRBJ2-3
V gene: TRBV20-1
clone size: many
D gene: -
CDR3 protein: CSARARVGASSADTQYF
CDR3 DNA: TGCAGTGCTAGAGCTAGGGTAGGGGCTAGCTCGGCAGATACGCAGTATTTT

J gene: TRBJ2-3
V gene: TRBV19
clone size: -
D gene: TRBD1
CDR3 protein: CASSKIQGTGTDTQYF
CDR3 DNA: TGTGCCAGTAGTAAAATACAGGGGACCGGCACAGATACGCAGTATTTT

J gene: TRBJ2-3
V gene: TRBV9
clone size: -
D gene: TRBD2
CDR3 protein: CASSPRTSGGANTQYF
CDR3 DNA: TGTGCCAGCAGCCCGCGGACTAGCGGGGGGGCAAATACGCAGTATTTT

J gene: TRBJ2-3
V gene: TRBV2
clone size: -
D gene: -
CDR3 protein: CASSDTARTDTQYF
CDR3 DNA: TGTGCCAGCAGTGACACGGCCCGCACAGATACGCAGTATTTT

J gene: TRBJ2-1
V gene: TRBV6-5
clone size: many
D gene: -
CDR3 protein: CASSYLGGRIGEQFF
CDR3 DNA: TGTGCCAGCAGTTACCTAGGGGGGCGAATAGGGGAGCAGTTCTTC

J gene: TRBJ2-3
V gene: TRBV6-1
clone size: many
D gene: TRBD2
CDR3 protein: CASSLTSPSTDTQYF
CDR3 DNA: TGTGCCAGCAGTCTGACTAGCCCTAGCACAGATACGCAGTATTTT

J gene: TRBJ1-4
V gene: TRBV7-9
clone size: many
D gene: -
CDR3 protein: CASSWAGGEKLFF
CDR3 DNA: TGTGCCAGCAGCTGGGCAGGAGGCGAAAAACTGTTTTTT

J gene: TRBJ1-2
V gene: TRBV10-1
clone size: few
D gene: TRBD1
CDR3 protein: CASSAGQGDGYTF
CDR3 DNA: TGCGCCAGCAGTGCCGGACAGGGTGATGGCTACACCTTC

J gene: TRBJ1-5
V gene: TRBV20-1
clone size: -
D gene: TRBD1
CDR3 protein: CSAYRGGSQPQHF
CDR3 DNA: TGCAGTGCTTACAGGGGAGGGAGTCAGCCCCAGCATTTT

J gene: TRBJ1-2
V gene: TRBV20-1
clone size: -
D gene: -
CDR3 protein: CSAGQPGYTF
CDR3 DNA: TGCAGTGCCGGACAGCCCGGCTACACCTTC

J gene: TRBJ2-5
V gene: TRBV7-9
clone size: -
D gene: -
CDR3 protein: CASSRQLYQETQYF
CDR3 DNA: TGTGCCAGCAGCCGACAGTTGTACCAAGAGACCCAGTACTTC

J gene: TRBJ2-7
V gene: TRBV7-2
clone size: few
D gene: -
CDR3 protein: CASSMLGGYEQYF
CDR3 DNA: TGTGCCAGCAGCATGTTGGGGGGCTACGAGCAGTACTTC

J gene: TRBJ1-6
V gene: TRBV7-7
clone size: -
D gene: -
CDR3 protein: CASTHLGGGGGGYSPLHF
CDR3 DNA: TGTGCTAGCACCCACCTAGGGGGAGGTGGGGGGGGTTATTCACCCCTCCACTTT

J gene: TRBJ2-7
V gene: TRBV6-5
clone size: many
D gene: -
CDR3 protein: CASSYSSRPGSYEQYF
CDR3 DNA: TGTGCCAGCAGTTACTCGTCTCGTCCGGGATCCTACGAGCAGTACTTC

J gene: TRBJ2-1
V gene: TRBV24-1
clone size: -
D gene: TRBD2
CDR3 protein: CATSDYLTSGKYNEQFF
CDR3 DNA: TGTGCCACCAGTGATTACTTGACTAGCGGGAAATACAATGAGCAGTTCTTC

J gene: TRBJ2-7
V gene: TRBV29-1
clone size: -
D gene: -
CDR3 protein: CSVGDGTYEQYF
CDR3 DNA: TGCAGCGTTGGAGACGGAACCTACGAGCAGTACTTC

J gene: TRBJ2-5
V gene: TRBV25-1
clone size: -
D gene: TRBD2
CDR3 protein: CASSEPAGKQETQYF
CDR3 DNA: TGTGCCAGCAGTGAACCAGCGGGGAAACAAGAGACCCAGTACTTC

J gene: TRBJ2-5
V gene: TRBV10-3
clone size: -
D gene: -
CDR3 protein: CAISESGGVVAQYF
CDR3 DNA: TGTGCCATCAGTGAGTCCGGCGGAGTGGTGGCCCAGTACTTC

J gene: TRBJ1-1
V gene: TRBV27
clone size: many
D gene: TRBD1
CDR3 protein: CASTRGTEAFF
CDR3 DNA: TGTGCCAGCACCAGGGGGACTGAAGCTTTCTTT

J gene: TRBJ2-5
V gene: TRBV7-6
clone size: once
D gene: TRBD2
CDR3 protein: CASSGTSGLRTQYF
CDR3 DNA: TGTGCCAGCAGCGGAACTAGCGGTCTAAGGACCCAGTACTTC

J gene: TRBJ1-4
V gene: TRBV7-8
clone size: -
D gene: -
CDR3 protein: CASSLNTFQGLEKLFF
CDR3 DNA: TGTGCCAGCAGCTTAAATACTTTTCAGGGCCTTGAAAAACTGTTTTTT

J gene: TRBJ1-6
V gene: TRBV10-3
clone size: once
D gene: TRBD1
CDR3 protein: CAISRQGVDNSPLHF
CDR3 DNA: TGTGCCATCAGTCGACAGGGGGTTGATAATTCACCCCTCCACTTT

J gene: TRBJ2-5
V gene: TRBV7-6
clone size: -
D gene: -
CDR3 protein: CASSRSRYQETQYF
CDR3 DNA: TGTGCCAGCAGCCGTTCTCGGTACCAAGAGACCCAGTACTTC

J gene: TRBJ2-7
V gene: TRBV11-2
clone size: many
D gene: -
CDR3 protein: CASSAFPARGSRYEQYF
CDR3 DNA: TGTGCCAGCAGCGCCTTTCCAGCCAGGGGATCCCGCTACGAGCAGTACTTC

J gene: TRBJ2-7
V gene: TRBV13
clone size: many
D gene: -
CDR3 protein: CASSSLEGFSYEQYF
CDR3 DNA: TGTGCCAGCAGCTCCTTGGAGGGTTTCTCCTACGAGCAGTACTTC

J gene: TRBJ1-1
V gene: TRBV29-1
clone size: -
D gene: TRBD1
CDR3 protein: CSVNPGGTQAFF
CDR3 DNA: TGCAGCGTTAACCCAGGGGGGACTCAAGCTTTCTTT

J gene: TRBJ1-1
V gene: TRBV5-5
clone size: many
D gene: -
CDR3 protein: CASSLEAAINTEAFF
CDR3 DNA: TGTGCCAGCAGCTTGGAAGCGGCAATTAACACTGAAGCTTTCTTT

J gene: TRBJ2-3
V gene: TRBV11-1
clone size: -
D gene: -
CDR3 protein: CANSIQASSTDTQYF
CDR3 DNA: TGTGCCAACAGCATTCAGGCGTCTAGCACAGATACGCAGTATTTT

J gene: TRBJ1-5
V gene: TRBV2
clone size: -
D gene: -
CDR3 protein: CAGGTFPNQPQHF
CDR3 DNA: TGTGCCGGAGGGACTTTTCCGAATCAGCCCCAGCATTTT

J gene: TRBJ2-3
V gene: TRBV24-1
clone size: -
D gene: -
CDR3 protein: CATSDSGQTYTDTQYF
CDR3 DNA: TGTGCCACCAGTGATTCAGGGCAGACCTACACAGATACGCAGTATTTT

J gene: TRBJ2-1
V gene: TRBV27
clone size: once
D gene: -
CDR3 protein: CASRLLTGTSTYNEQFF
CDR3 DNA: TGTGCCAGCAGGCTATTAACAGGGACGTCTACCTACAATGAGCAGTTCTTC

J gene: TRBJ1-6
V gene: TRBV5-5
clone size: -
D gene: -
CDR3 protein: CASSLRQGLPPLHF
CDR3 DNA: TGTGCCAGCAGCTTGAGGCAGGGACTGCCACCCCTCCACTTT

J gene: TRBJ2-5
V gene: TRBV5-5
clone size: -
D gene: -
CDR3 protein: CASKPSGLGETQYF
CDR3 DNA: TGTGCCAGCAAACCTTCGGGGTTAGGAGAGACCCAGTACTTC

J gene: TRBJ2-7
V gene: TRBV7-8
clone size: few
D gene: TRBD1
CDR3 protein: CASSSDRRYEQYF
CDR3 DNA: TGTGCCAGCAGTTCGGACAGGAGGTACGAGCAGTACTTC

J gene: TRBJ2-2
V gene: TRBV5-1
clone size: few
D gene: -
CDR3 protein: CASTPRDSASGELFF
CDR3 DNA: TGCGCCAGCACGCCCCGGGACTCGGCTTCTGGGGAGCTGTTTTTT

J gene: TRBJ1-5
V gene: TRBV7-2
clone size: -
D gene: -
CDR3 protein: CASSLAWAGQPQHF
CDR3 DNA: TGTGCCAGCAGCTTAGCCTGGGCCGGACAGCCCCAGCATTTT

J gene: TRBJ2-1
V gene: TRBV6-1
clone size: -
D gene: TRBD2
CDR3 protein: CASSLTPAGGQEQFF
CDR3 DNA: TGTGCCAGCAGCCTTACCCCAGCGGGGGGACAAGAGCAGTTCTTC

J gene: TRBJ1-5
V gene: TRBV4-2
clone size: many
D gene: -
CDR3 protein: CASSQGVGPQHF
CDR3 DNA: TGTGCCAGCAGCCAAGGGGTCGGGCCCCAGCATTTT

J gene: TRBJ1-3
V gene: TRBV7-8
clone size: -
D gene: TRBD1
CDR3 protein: CASSPGQGRNTIYF
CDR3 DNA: TGTGCCAGCAGTCCCGGACAGGGGAGGAACACCATATATTTT

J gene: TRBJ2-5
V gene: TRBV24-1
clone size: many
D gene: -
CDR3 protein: CATSDWGGGPSETQYF
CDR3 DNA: TGTGCCACCAGTGATTGGGGGGGGGGCCCGTCGGAGACCCAGTACTTC

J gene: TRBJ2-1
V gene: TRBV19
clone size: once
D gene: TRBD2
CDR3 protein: CASSTGLAGPYNEQFF
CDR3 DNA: TGTGCCAGTAGTACCGGACTAGCGGGCCCCTACAATGAGCAGTTCTTC

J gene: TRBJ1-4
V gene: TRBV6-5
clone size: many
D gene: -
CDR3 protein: CASSYTNLEGQLFF
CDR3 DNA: TGTGCCAGCAGTTACACGAACCTTGAGGGGCAACTGTTTTTT

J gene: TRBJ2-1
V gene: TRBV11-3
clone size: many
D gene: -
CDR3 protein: CASSLGGWNEQFF
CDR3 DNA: TGTGCCAGCAGCTTAGGAGGGTGGAATGAGCAGTTCTTC

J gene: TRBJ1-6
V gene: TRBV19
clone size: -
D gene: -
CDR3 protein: CASSIVRGNSPLHF
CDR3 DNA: TGTGCCAGTAGTATAGTGAGGGGTAATTCACCCCTCCACTTT

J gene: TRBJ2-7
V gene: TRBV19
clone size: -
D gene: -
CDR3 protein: CASHSRDKAYEQYF
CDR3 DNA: TGTGCCAGCCATTCCAGGGACAAAGCCTACGAGCAGTACTTC

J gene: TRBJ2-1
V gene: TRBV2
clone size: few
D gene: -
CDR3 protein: CASRADRGDEQFF
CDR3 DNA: TGTGCCAGCAGGGCGGACCGTGGGGATGAGCAGTTCTTC

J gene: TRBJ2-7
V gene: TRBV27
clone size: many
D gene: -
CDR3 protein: CASRNRIDAYEQYF
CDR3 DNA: TGTGCCAGCAGAAACAGGATTGATGCCTACGAGCAGTACTTC

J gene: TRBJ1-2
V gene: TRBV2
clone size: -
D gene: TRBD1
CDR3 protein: CARGDSLGGYTF
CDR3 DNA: TGTGCCAGAGGGGACAGCCTGGGTGGCTACACCTTC

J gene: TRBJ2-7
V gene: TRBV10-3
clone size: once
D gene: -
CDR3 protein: CAISEAYEQYF
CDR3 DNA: TGTGCCATCAGTGAAGCGTACGAGCAGTACTTC

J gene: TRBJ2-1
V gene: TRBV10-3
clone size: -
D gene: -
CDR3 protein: CAISVGSASLGNEQFF
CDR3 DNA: TGTGCCATCAGTGTCGGAAGTGCTAGCTTGGGCAATGAGCAGTTCTTC

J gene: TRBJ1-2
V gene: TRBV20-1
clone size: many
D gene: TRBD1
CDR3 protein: CSAIDRANYGYTF
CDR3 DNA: TGCAGTGCTATCGACAGGGCTAACTATGGCTACACCTTC

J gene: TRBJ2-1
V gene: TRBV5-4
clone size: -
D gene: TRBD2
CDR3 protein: CASSLELAGNNEQFF
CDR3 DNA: TGTGCCAGCAGCTTGGAACTAGCGGGGAACAATGAGCAGTTCTTC

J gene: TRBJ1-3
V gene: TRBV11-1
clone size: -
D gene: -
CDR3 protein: CASSSPGTLGKPSGNTIYF
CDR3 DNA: TGTGCCAGCAGTTCACCCGGGACCCTAGGGAAACCCTCTGGAAACACCATATATTTT

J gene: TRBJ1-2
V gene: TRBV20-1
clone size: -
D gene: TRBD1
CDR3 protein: CSARTDRGHSGYTF
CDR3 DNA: TGCAGTGCTAGAACCGACAGGGGGCATAGTGGCTACACCTTC